The clone carrying this T cell receptor (beta chain) has more than one count but fewer than ten. Its antigen is currently unknown. Time point of the sample: cycle 4 day 1 (C4D1), after about 6 weeks of nivolumab. Patients all relapsed after autologous stem cell transplantation, and there was variation in brentuximab vedotin exposure. Thawed PBMCs underwent magnetic negative selection to yield purified CD4+ T cells. This sample was included in a study of PD-1 blockade in classical Hodgkin lymphoma. Study-wide results and caveats: Exclusion removed patients who began nivolumab under 1 year after ASCT. The diversity seen at baseline in complete responders resembled that of newly diagnosed patients. With CD4+ cells, TCR diversity rose significantly by C4D1, but not with CD8+ cells. Diminished baseline TCR diversity has been reported in newly diagnosed patients relative to healthy donors.

TCRdb's copy holds only in-frame clones and misses some; the assay was immunoSEQ multiplex PCR. The sample yields about 22,000 clones, under 75% seen once. The source was CD4+ T cells from blood, collected before the fourth cycle of nivolumab. The sequence was obtained from a human donor with classical Hodgkin lymphoma.

The CDR3 coding sequence is TGTGCCAGCAGTTTACCGGGGCCGGGAGACTATGGCTACACCTTC. Its translation is CASSLPGPGDYGYTF. The chain combines TRBV28 with TRBJ1-2, with D possibly matching TRBD1 (5 bases). The germline V gene encodes CDR1 MDHEN and CDR2 SYDVKM. Between the trimmed V and J ends, which lost 2 bases and 3 bases, there was a span of 13 bases. This CDR3 region has 15 residues.